This T cell receptor (beta chain) was observed in a study of blood T cell repertoires in COVID-19. The table came from immunoSEQ multiplex PCR; TCRdb's copy has only in-frame clones and leaves some out. The sample yields a few hundred thousand clones, over 65% seen once. The germline gives CDR1 LGHDT, CDR2 YNNKEL (reference sequence). The CDR3 contains 14 residues. Trimming cost V 4 bases and J 3 bases, with 12 bases left between them. The clonotype was recovered from a human donor with acute or convalescent COVID-19. The donor label of this sample is uncertain. The gene calls are TRBV3-1 (or the pseudogene TRBV3-2) and TRBJ1-1; D is possibly TRBD1 (6 bases). Sequencing input: peripheral blood. The CDR3 bases are TGTGCCAGCAGCCCCCGACAGGCGCACACTGAAGCTTTCTTT. Protein: CASSPRQAHTEAFF.